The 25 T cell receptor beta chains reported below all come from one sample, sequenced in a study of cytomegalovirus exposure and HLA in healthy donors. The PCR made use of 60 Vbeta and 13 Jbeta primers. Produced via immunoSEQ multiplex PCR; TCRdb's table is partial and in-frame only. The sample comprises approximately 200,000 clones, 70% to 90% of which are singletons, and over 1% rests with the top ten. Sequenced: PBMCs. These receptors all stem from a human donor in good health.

This CDR3 reads CASSPRRAGELFF. The CDR3 nucleotides are TGTGCCAGCAGCCCTCGGCGGGCCGGGGAGCTGTTTTTT. The J gene is TRBJ2-2, the V gene TRBV4-2; TRBD2 is a possible D gene (5 bases). Per the germline V gene, CDR1 is LGHNA and CDR2 is YNFKEQ. V was cut by 4 bases and J by 6 bases, with 9 bases left in between. The length of the CDR3 is 13 residues.

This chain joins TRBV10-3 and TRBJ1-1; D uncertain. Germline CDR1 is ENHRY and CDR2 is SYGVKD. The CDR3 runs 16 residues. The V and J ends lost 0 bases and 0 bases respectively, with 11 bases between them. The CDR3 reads CAISESRSVMNTEAFF. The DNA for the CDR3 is TGTGCCATCAGTGAGTCGAGGTCAGTAATGAACACTGAAGCTTTCTTT.

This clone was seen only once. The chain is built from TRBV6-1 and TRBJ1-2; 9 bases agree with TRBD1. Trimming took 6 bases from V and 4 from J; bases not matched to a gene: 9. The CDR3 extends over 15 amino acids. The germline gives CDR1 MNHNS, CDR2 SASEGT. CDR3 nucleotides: TGTGCCAGCAGGGCGACAGGGGGGGGCCTCTATGGCTACACCTTC. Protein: CASRATGGGLYGYTF.

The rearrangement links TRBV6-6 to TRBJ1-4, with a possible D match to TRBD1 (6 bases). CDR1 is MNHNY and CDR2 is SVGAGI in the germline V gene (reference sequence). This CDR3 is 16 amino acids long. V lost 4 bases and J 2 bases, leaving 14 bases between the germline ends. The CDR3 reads CASSFVGGGTNEKLFF. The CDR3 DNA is TGTGCCAGCAGTTTCGTAGGGGGGGGGACTAATGAAAAACTGTTTTTT.

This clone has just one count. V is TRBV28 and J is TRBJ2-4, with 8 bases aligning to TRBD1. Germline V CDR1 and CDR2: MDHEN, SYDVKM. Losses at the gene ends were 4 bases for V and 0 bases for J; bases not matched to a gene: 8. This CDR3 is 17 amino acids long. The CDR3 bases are TGTGCCAGCAGTTCGCCGGGACAGGATGTAGCCAAAAACATTCAGTACTTC. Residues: CASSSPGQDVAKNIQYF.

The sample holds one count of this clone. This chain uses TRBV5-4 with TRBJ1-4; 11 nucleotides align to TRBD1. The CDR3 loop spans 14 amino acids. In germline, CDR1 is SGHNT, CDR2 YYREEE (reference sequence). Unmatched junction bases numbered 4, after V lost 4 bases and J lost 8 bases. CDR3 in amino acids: CASSGGQGGEKLFF. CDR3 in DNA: TGTGCCAGCAGCGGGGGACAGGGGGGGGAAAAACTGTTTTTT.

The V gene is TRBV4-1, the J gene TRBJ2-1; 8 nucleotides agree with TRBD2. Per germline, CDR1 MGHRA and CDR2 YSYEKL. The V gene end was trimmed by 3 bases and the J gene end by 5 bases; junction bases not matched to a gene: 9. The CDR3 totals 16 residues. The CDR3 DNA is TGCGCCAGCAGCCATCCTAACGGGAGGGAAAACAATGAGCAGTTCTTC. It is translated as CASSHPNGRENNEQFF.

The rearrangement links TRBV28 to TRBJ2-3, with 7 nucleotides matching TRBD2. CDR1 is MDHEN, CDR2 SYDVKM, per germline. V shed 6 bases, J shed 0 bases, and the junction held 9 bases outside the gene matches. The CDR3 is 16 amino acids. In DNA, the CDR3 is TGTGCCAGCAGCTCCATGGGGGAGGGAAGCACAGATACGCAGTATTTT. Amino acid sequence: CASSSMGEGSTDTQYF.

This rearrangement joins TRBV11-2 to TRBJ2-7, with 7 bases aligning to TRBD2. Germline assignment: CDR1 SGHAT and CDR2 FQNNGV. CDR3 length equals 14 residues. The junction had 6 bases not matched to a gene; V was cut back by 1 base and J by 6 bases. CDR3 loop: CASSLVAGAIEQYF. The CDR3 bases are TGTGCCAGCAGCTTAGTTGCGGGAGCCATCGAGCAGTACTTC.

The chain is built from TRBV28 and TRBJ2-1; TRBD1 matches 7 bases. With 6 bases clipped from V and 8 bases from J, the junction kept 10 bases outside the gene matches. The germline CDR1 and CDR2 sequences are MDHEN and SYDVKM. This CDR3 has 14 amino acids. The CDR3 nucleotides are TGTGCCAGCAGAAAAAGGGGGCCTTGGGATGAGCAGTTCTTC. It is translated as CASRKRGPWDEQFF.

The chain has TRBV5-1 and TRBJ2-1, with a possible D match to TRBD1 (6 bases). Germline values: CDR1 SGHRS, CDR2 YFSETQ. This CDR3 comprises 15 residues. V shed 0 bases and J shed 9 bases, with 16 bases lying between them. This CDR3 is CASSLGQGMIGEQFF. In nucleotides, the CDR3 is TGCGCCAGCAGCTTGGGGCAGGGGATGATAGGTGAGCAGTTCTTC.

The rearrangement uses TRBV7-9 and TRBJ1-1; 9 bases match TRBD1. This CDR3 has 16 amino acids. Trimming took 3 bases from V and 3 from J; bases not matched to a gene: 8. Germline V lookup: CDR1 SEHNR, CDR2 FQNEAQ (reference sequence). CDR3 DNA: TGTGCCAGCAGCTTTCCACAGGGGGCGAGGGACACTGAAGCTTTCTTT. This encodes CASSFPQGARDTEAFF.

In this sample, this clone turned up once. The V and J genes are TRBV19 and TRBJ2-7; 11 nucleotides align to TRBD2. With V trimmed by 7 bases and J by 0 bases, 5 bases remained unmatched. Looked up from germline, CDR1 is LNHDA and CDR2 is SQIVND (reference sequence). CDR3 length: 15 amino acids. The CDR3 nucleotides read TGTGCCAGTAACCCCGGGACTAGCGGCTCCTACGAGCAGTACTTC. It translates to CASNPGTSGSYEQYF.

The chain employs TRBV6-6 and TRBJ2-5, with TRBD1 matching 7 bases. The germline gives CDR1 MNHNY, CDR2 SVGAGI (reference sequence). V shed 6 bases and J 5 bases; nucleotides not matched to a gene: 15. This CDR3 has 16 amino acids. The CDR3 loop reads CASRDIGTALRETQYF. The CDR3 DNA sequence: TGTGCCAGCAGAGACATAGGGACAGCCCTGCGTGAGACCCAGTACTTC.

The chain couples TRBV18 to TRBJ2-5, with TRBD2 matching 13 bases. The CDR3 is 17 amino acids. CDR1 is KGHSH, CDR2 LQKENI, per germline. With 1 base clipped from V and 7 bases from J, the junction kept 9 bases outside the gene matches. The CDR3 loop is CASSPRQLAGGPGTQYF. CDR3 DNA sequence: TGTGCCAGCTCACCACGACAACTAGCGGGAGGGCCGGGGACCCAGTACTTC.

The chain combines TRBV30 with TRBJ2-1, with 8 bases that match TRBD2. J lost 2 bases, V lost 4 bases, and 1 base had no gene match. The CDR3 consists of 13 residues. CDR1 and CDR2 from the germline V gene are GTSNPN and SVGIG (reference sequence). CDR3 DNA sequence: TGTGCCTGGAATAGCGGGGCCTACAATGAGCAGTTCTTC. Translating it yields CAWNSGAYNEQFF. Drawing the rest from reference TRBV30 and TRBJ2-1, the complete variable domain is SQTIHQWPATLVQPVGSPLSLECTVEGTSNPNLYWYRQAAGRGLQLLFYSVGIGQISSEVPQNLSASRPQDRQFILSSKKLLLSDSGFYLCAWNSGAYNEQFFGPGTRLTVL.

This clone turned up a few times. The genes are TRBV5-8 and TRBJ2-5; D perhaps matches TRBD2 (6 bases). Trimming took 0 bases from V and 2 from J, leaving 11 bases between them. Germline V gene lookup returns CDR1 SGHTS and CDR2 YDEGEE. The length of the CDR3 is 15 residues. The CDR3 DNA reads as TGTGCCAGCAGCTTGGGGGTGGCGGGGCAAGAGACCCAGTACTTC. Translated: CASSLGVAGQETQYF.

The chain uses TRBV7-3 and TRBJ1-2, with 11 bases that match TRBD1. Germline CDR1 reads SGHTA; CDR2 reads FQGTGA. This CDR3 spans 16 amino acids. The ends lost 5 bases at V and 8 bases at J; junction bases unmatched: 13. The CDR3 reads CASSESAGTGGLGYTF. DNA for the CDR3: TGTGCCAGCAGCGAGAGCGCCGGGACAGGGGGTTTAGGCTACACCTTC.

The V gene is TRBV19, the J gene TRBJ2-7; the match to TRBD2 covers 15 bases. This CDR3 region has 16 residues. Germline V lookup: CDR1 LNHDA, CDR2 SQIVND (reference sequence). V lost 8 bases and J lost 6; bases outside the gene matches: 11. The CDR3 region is CASPPVPGLAGGEQYF. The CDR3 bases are TGTGCCAGTCCGCCAGTTCCGGGACTAGCGGGAGGCGAGCAGTACTTC.

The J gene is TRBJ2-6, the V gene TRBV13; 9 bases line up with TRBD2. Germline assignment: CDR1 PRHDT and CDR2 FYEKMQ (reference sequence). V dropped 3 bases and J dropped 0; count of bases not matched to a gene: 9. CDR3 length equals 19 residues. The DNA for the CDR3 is TGTGCCAGCAGCTTGGGATGGCGAGCGGGGGGCTCTGGGGCCAACGTCCTGACTTTC. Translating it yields CASSLGWRAGGSGANVLTF.

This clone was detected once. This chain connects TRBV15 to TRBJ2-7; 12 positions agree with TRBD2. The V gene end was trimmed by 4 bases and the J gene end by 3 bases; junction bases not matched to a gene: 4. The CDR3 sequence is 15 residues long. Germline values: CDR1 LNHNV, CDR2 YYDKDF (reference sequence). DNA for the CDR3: TGTGCCACCAGCACGAGACTAGCGGGAGACTACGAGCAGTACTTC. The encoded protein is CATSTRLAGDYEQYF.

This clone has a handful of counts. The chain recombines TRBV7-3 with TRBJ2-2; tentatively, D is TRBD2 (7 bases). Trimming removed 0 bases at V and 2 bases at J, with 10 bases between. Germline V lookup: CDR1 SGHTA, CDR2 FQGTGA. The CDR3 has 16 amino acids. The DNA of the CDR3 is TGTGCCAGCAGCTTAACAGGGGGGGCCAACACCGGGGAGCTGTTTTTT. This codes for CASSLTGGANTGELFF.

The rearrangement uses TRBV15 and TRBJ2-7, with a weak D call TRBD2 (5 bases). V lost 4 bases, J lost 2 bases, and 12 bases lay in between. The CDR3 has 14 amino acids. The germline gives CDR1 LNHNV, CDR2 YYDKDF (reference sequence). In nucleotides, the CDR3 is TGTGCCACCAGCAATGGAAGGAGGACCTACGAGCAGTACTTC. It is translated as CATSNGRRTYEQYF.

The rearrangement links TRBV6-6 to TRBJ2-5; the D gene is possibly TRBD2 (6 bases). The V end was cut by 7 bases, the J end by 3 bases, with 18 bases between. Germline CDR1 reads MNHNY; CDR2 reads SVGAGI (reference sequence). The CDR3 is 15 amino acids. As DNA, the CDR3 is TGTGCCAGCACCCCAGGGTGGAGGGGCGAAGAGACCCAGTACTTC. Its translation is CASTPGWRGEETQYF.

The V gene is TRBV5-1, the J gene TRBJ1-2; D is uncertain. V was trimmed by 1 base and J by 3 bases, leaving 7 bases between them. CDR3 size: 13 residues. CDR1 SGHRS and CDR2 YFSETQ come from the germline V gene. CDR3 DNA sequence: TGCGCCAGCAGCTTGAACGAGGACTATGGCTACACCTTC. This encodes CASSLNEDYGYTF. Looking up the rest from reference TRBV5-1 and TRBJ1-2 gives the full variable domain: KAGVTQTPRYLIKTRGQQVTLSCSPISGHRSVSWYQQTPGQGLQFLFEYFSETQRNKGNFPGRFSGRQFSNSRSEMNVSTLELGDSALYLCASSLNEDYGYTFGSGTRLTVV.